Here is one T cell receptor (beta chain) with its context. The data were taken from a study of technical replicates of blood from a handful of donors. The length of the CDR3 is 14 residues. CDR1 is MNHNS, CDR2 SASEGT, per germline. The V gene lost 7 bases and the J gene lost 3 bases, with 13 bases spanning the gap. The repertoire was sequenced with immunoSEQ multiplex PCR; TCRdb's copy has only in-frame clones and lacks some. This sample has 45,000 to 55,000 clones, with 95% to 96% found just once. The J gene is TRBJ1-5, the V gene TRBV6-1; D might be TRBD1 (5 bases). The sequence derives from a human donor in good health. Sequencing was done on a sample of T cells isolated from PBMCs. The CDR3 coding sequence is TGTGCCAGCAAGAGATCAGGGCTCAATCAGCCCCAGCATTTT. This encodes CASKRSGLNQPQHF.